These 26 T cell receptor beta chains originate from one sample sequenced in a study of CD8+ T cells in alopecia areata. Following extraction, RNA underwent reverse transcription to cDNA, which served as the sequencing template. Assay used: immunoSEQ multiplex PCR; TCRdb lists only in-frame clones, some missing. The table includes approximately 150,000 clones, about 66% detected once. The specimen was CD8+ T cells sorted from blood, collected at week 0. These receptors all come from a human donor with alopecia areata.

This clone was observed a single time. The chain employs TRBV7-9 and TRBJ2-1; 8 positions agree with TRBD2. CDR1 and CDR2 from the germline V gene are SEHNR and FQNEAQ (reference sequence). V was pared by 2 bases and J by 0 bases, with 3 bases of the junction left unmatched. The CDR3 spans 16 residues. In nucleotides, the CDR3 is TGTGCCAGCAGCTTACGGGGGGGCTACTCCTACAATGAGCAGTTCTTC. Translation: CASSLRGGYSYNEQFF.

The V call is TRBV7-2, the J call TRBJ1-2; TRBD1 might be the D (6 bases). There are 14 residues in the CDR3. The V end was cut by 3 bases, the J end by 7 bases, with 15 bases between. The germline V gene encodes CDR1 SGHTA and CDR2 FQGNSA. This chain's CDR3 is CASSFPLTGRGYTF. DNA of the CDR3: TGTGCCAGCAGCTTCCCTTTGACAGGCCGTGGCTACACCTTC.

The chain has TRBV29-1 and TRBJ1-2, with D perhaps TRBD1 (6 bases). The V and J ends lost 3 bases and 4 bases respectively, with 12 bases between them. Germline CDR1 SQVTM, CDR2 ANQGSEA. The CDR3 covers 13 residues. The CDR3 coding sequence is TGCAGCGTTGATAGCAGGGGCGTCTATGGCTACACCTTC. It yields the protein CSVDSRGVYGYTF.

A single count supports this clone. The chain links TRBV27 to TRBJ2-5, with TRBD2 matching over 7 bases. The CDR3 is 13 residues long. The germline V gene has CDR1 MNHEY and CDR2 SMNVEV (reference sequence). V lost 6 bases to trimming and J lost 5 bases; unmatched junction nucleotides: 6. The CDR3 is CASRELGGETQYF. DNA for the CDR3: TGTGCCAGCAGAGAGCTGGGGGGGGAGACCCAGTACTTC.

CDR3 sequence (DNA): TGTGCCAGCAGCTACCCGGGACAGGGGTTAAACGAGCAGTACTTC. Encoded protein: CASSYPGQGLNEQYF. The genes are TRBV7-9 and TRBJ2-7, with 10 bases fitting TRBD1. Germline V gene lookup returns CDR1 SEHNR and CDR2 FQNEAQ (reference sequence). CDR3 length: 15 amino acids. V trimming: 4 bases; J trimming: 5 bases; junction bases outside the gene matches: 8. The full variable domain, completed using reference TRBV7-9 and TRBJ2-7, is DTGVSQNPRHKITKRGQNVTFRCDPISEHNRLYWYRQTLGQGPEFLTYFQNEAQLEKSRLLSDRFSAERPKGSFSTLEIQRTEQGDSAMYLCASSYPGQGLNEQYFGPGTRLTVT.

This chain joins TRBV9 and TRBJ2-1; D remains ambiguous. Trimming took 4 bases from V and 6 from J, leaving 8 bases between them. This CDR3 comprises 12 residues. Germline CDR1 SGDLS, CDR2 YYNGEE. The CDR3 loop is CASSLASNEQFF. Written as DNA, the CDR3 is TGTGCCAGCAGCCTGGCTAGCAATGAGCAGTTCTTC.

To note about this clone: Germline is not matched at one junction end, which may reflect a read error. The chain carries TRBV27 and TRBJ1-2; tentatively, D is TRBD1 (6 bases). CDR1 is MNHEY, CDR2 SMNVEV, per germline (reference sequence). The CDR3 totals 12 residues. The CDR3 loop is CANSSGDRGYTF. The CDR3, as DNA: TGTGCCAACAGTTCAGGGGATAGGGGCTACACCTTC.

The J gene is TRBJ1-2, the V gene TRBV9; D gene uncertain. CDR1 SGDLS and CDR2 YYNGEE come from the germline V gene. CDR3 length: 13 amino acids. Trimming removed 3 bases at V and 4 bases at J, with 10 bases between. Written as DNA, the CDR3 is TGTGCCAGCAGCGCCGGAACTTCCTATGGCTACACCTTC. Protein: CASSAGTSYGYTF. The full variable domain, its missing parts supplied by reference TRBV9 and TRBJ1-2, is DSGVTQTPKHLITATGQRVTLRCSPRSGDLSVYWYQQSLDQGLQFLIQYYNGEERAKGNILERFSAQQFPDLHSELNLSSLELGDSALYFCASSAGTSYGYTFGSGTRLTVV.

The chain recombines TRBV14 with TRBJ2-7; D gene unclear. The CDR3 contains 12 residues. With 1 base removed from V and 7 bases from J, the gap between germline ends came to 8 bases. Per germline, CDR1 SGHDN and CDR2 FVKESK. CDR3: CASSQGVVEQYF. In DNA form, the CDR3 reads TGTGCCAGCAGCCAAGGGGTTGTGGAGCAGTACTTC.

This chain uses TRBV10-3 with TRBJ2-7; TRBD1 agrees at 8 bases. The ends lost 2 bases at V and 5 bases at J; junction bases unmatched: 8. The germline V gene encodes CDR1 ENHRY and CDR2 SYGVKD. The CDR3 is 15 amino acids. The CDR3 loop reads CAISERVTGAHEQYF. In DNA, the CDR3 is TGTGCCATCAGTGAGAGGGTGACAGGGGCGCACGAGCAGTACTTC.

V usage is TRBV7-8 and J usage is TRBJ1-1; D unresolved. V lost 3 bases and J lost 1, with 12 bases in between. The CDR3 has 15 residues. Germline CDR1 and CDR2: SGHVS and FQNEAQ. The CDR3 protein is CASSLGQLWNTEAFF. DNA of the CDR3: TGTGCCAGCAGCTTGGGCCAATTGTGGAACACTGAAGCTTTCTTT.

The chain employs TRBV7-9 and TRBJ2-7, with TRBD1 identical over 10 bases. V shed 5 bases and J 2 bases; nucleotides not matched to a gene: 6. The CDR3 extends over 15 amino acids. Germline loops: CDR1 SEHNR, CDR2 FQNEAQ (reference sequence). The CDR3 DNA reads as TGTGCCAGCAGCCCGGACAGGGGGTATCCCTACGAGCAGTACTTC. Translating it yields CASSPDRGYPYEQYF.

The chain couples TRBV18 to TRBJ2-1, with D unresolved. Trimming removed 3 bases from V and 7 bases from J, with 10 bases in between. The CDR3 has 13 residues. Germline CDR1 is KGHSH and CDR2 is LQKENI. For the CDR3, the DNA is TGTGCCAGCTCACCGCCCTCTCTTAATGAGCAGTTCTTC. Protein product: CASSPPSLNEQFF.

The CDR3 protein is CSVCDLGGKVEAFF. Written as DNA, the CDR3 is TGCAGCGTTTGTGACTTAGGTGGGAAGGTTGAGGCTTTCTTT. This rearrangement joins TRBV29-1 to TRBJ1-1; the D is unclear. The CDR3 consists of 14 residues. V was pared by 5 bases and J by 11 bases, with 24 bases between. Germline V CDR1 and CDR2: SQVTM, ANQGSEA. The full variable domain, with the rest looked up from reference TRBV29-1 and TRBJ1-1, is SAVISQKPSRDICQRGTSLTIQCQVDSQVTMMFWYRQQPGQSLTLIATANQGSEATYESGFVIDKFPISRPNLTFSTLTVSNMSPEDSSIYLCSVCDLGGKVEAFFGQGTRLTVV.

The chain carries TRBV2 and TRBJ2-1; D might be TRBD2 (5 bases). Germline CDR1 is SNHLY and CDR2 is FYNNEI. The CDR3 runs to 10 residues. V lost 6 bases to trimming and J lost 9 bases, with 6 bases between them. The CDR3 region is CASRGLEQFF. Here the CDR3 DNA reads TGTGCCAGCAGAGGACTTGAGCAGTTCTTC.

This clone turned up a few times. V is TRBV5-6 and J is TRBJ2-3, with a weak D call TRBD2 (6 bases). Germline assignment: CDR1 SGHDT and CDR2 YYEEEE. The CDR3 extends over 12 amino acids. The V and J ends lost 4 bases and 6 bases respectively, with 9 bases between them. The CDR3 loop is CASSRDFDTQYF. DNA for the CDR3: TGTGCCAGCAGCCGGGACTTTGATACGCAGTATTTT.

V and J are TRBV19 and TRBJ1-4; the D gene is possibly TRBD1 (6 bases). Trimming took 3 bases from V and 7 from J, leaving 24 bases between them. CDR3 length: 18 residues. Germline V CDR1 and CDR2: LNHDA, SQIVND (reference sequence). CDR3 DNA sequence: TGTGCCAGTAGTATCTATGGAGAATACAGGGCCATAGGTGAAAAACTGTTTTTT. Translation: CASSIYGEYRAIGEKLFF.

This clone showed up just a few times. The V and J genes are TRBV6-6 and TRBJ2-7; TRBD2 might be the D (6 bases). Germline lookup yields CDR1 MNHNY and CDR2 SVGAGI (reference sequence). Trimming took off 6 bases at V and 4 bases at J, with 16 bases between the two ends. The CDR3 has 14 residues. CDR3 DNA: TGTGCCAGCAGAACCCCGGGGAGGTCGTACGAGCAGTACTTC. It codes for CASRTPGRSYEQYF.

V and J are TRBV30 and TRBJ2-6, with TRBD1 as a possible D gene (6 bases). This CDR3 is built from 14 residues. Germline V gene sequence: CDR1 GTSNPN, CDR2 SVGIG (reference sequence). The germline V and J ends were trimmed by 8 bases and 1 base, with 12 bases remaining between them. The CDR3 bases are TGTGCCCAGGGGCGCGGATCTGGGGCCAACGTCCTGACTTTC. This sequence encodes CAQGRGSGANVLTF.

This clone was counted between two and nine times. At the DNA level, this CDR3 is encoded by other sequences in the same sample as well. The chain is built from TRBV5-1 and TRBJ2-7; unclear D gene. This CDR3 region has 14 residues. The germline CDR1 and CDR2 sequences are SGHRS and YFSETQ. Between the trimmed V and J ends, which lost 0 bases and 4 bases, there was a span of 11 bases. CDR3 loop: CASSLDLGAYEQYF. The DNA of the CDR3 is TGCGCCAGCAGCTTGGATCTGGGCGCGTACGAGCAGTACTTC.

CDR3 in amino acids: CSVDTGTGALEQYF. CDR3 in DNA: TGCAGCGTTGACACCGGGACAGGGGCTCTCGAGCAGTACTTC. V is TRBV29-1 and J is TRBJ2-7, with TRBD1 matching over 10 bases. V dropped 3 bases and J dropped 6; count of bases not matched to a gene: 8. Germline V CDR1 and CDR2: SQVTM, ANQGSEA. The CDR3 has 14 residues.

This clone was observed a few times. The rearrangement links TRBV7-9 to TRBJ1-5; D not certain. The germline CDR1 and CDR2 sequences are SEHNR and FQNEAQ (reference sequence). This CDR3 region has 12 residues. Trimming cost V 4 bases and J 7 bases, with 8 bases left between them. The CDR3 is CASSSGGQPQHF. CDR3 DNA sequence: TGTGCCAGCAGCTCCGGCGGGCAGCCCCAGCATTTT.

This sequence joins TRBV29-1 and TRBJ2-7, with D hard to call. Per germline, CDR1 SQVTM and CDR2 ANQGSEA. CDR3 size: 13 residues. Trimming took 3 bases from V and 0 from J, leaving 9 bases between them. Written as DNA, the CDR3 is TGCAGCGTTGAGACCGTGAGCTCCTACGAGCAGTACTTC. Amino acid sequence: CSVETVSSYEQYF.

This clone showed up just a few times. CDR3 protein: CSVPTPTGVGYEQYF. CDR3 DNA: TGCAGCGTGCCTACACCGACAGGGGTCGGTTACGAGCAGTACTTC. The chain has TRBV29-1 and TRBJ2-7, with 8 bases aligning to TRBD1. Germline values: CDR1 SQVTM, CDR2 ANQGSEA. The CDR3 consists of 15 residues. J was trimmed by 4 bases and V by 6 bases; bases with no gene match: 14.

This clone is a singleton in its sample. The J gene is TRBJ1-1, the V gene TRBV27; 7 bases line up with TRBD1. CDR1 is MNHEY and CDR2 is SMNVEV in the germline V gene (reference sequence). The CDR3 sequence is 15 residues long. V lost 4 bases, J lost 2 bases, and 7 bases stayed unmatched. The chain's CDR3 is CASSSQQGFNTEAFF. In nucleotides, the CDR3 is TGTGCCAGCAGTTCCCAACAGGGGTTTAACACTGAAGCTTTCTTT.

This clone was seen a single time. V usage is TRBV25-1 and J usage is TRBJ2-7; 7 nucleotides align to TRBD2. CDR3 length equals 11 residues. The V and J ends lost 10 bases and 7 bases, in that order; junction bases with no gene match: 7. Germline CDR1 and CDR2: MGHDK and SYGVNS. As DNA, the CDR3 is TGTGCCACCGGGGGGACGTTTGAGCAGTACTTC. The encoded protein is CATGGTFEQYF.